These T cell receptor beta chains were read from a single sample in a study of cytomegalovirus exposure and HLA in healthy donors. Sequenced by immunoSEQ multiplex PCR; TCRdb stores in-frame clones only, minus some. The sample has about 110,000 clones, and its top ten clones hold around 6.5%. The sequenced material came from PBMCs. Every receptor here comes from a man aged 35-49 years in good health and CMV-seropositive. The CDR3 runs from the conserved cysteine through the conserved F or W. A D gene is named only where the DNA matches it firmly.

J gene	D gene	V gene	CDR3 DNA	CDR3 protein
TRBJ2-7	TRBD1	TRBV5-6	TGTGCCAGCACCTTCGGGACAGGGTTAATCGAGCAGTACTTC	CASTFGTGLIEQYF
TRBJ2-7	NA	TRBV5-1	TGCGCCAGCAGCCTTGGTGGAGCGTCCTACGAGCAGTACTTC	CASSLGGASYEQYF
TRBJ2-6	NA	TRBV5-1	TGCGCCAGCAGCTTGGACGGGAACTCTGGGGCCAACGTCCTGACTTTC	CASSLDGNSGANVLTF
TRBJ1-1	TRBD1	TRBV27	TGTGCCAGCAGTGTATTGACCGGGACAGGGCGGTTTATCACTGAAGCTTTCTTT	CASSVLTGTGRFITEAFF
TRBJ1-5	NA	TRBV28	TGTGCCAGCGGGACACTTAATCAGCCCCAGCATTTT	CASGTLNQPQHF
TRBJ2-7	TRBD1	TRBV27	TGTGCCAGCAGCCTTAGCTGGGACAGCACCTACGAGCAGTACTTC	CASSLSWDSTYEQYF
TRBJ2-1	NA	TRBV4-1	TGCGCCAGCAGCCAAGTTGGAGGTAATGAGCAGTTCTTC	CASSQVGGNEQFF
TRBJ2-3	NA	TRBV15	TGTGCCACCAGCGGGCTACTGAGCACAGATACGCAGTATTTT	CATSGLLSTDTQYF
TRBJ1-2	TRBD1	TRBV6-5	TGTGCCAGCAGTTACGAACAGGGGGTCTATGGCTACACCTTC	CASSYEQGVYGYTF
TRBJ2-1	NA	TRBV6-5	TGTGCCAGCAGATCGGACAGCCGGCCCGAGCAGTTCTTC	CASRSDSRPEQFF
TRBJ2-3	NA	TRBV7-9	TGTGCCAGCAGCTTAAGGGGCTCTGATACGCAGTATTTT	CASSLRGSDTQYF
TRBJ1-2	NA	TRBV6-5	TGTGCCAGCAGTTACATGGGAGGGGCCCCGTATGGCTACACCTTC	CASSYMGGAPYGYTF
TRBJ1-2	NA	TRBV30	TGTGCCTGTATAAAAGGGGTGTACTATGGCTACACCTTC	CACIKGVYYGYTF
TRBJ1-1	TRBD1	TRBV9	TGTGCCAGCAGTGGAGGCGGGACAGAAGGCACTGAAGCTTTCTTT	CASSGGGTEGTEAFF
TRBJ2-2	NA	TRBV19	TGTGCCAGTAGTCGGGGCACCGGGGAGCTGTTTTTT	CASSRGTGELFF
TRBJ2-3	TRBD1	TRBV19	TGTGCCAGTACTACAGGGGGCAAGCGACTAGATACGCAGTATTTT	CASTTGGKRLDTQYF
TRBJ1-1	TRBD1	TRBV9	TGTGCCAGCAGCCCAGGGACAGGGGGCACTGAAGCTTTCTTT	CASSPGTGGTEAFF
TRBJ1-1	TRBD1	TRBV5-8	TGTGCCAGCAGCTTGGGGGACAGCATGAACACTGAAGCTTTCTTT	CASSLGDSMNTEAFF
TRBJ2-7	NA	TRBV27	TGTGCCAGCAGTTTAAGTCCCCGCGCTACCTACGAGCAGTACTTC	CASSLSPRATYEQYF
TRBJ2-7	NA	TRBV5-1	TGCGCCAGCAGCACAGCGGGACAGGACGAGCAGTACTTC	CASSTAGQDEQYF
TRBJ2-1	TRBD2	TRBV2	TGTGCCAGCGCTCCCGGGACTAGCGGGCACAATGAGCAGTTCTTC	CASAPGTSGHNEQFF
TRBJ2-7	TRBD2	TRBV5-1	TGCGCCAGCAGCTTGGTTGTACTAGCGAACTCCTACGAGCAGTACTTC	CASSLVVLANSYEQYF
TRBJ2-2	NA	TRBV19	TGTGCCAGTAGTATCTCCTCCAGGGGGGAGCTGTTTTTT	CASSISSRGELFF
TRBJ1-5	NA	TRBV7-9	TGTGCCAGCAGCTTAGAAACAGGGATTCAGCCCCAGCATTTT	CASSLETGIQPQHF
TRBJ1-1	TRBD1	TRBV10-3	TGTGCCATCTTACAGGGGGCAGGGACTGAAGCTTTCTTT	CAILQGAGTEAFF
TRBJ1-2	TRBD1	TRBV6-1	TGTGCCAGCAGTCGGACAGGGTGGTTTGATGGCTACACCTTC	CASSRTGWFDGYTF
TRBJ2-1	TRBD1	TRBV7-6	TGTGCCAGCAGCTCCGGACAGGGGCCGTCCTACAATGAGCAGTTCTTC	CASSSGQGPSYNEQFF
TRBJ2-4	TRBD2	TRBV7-3	TGTGCCAGCAGCTTACCACTAAGACTAGCGGGAGGGGAAAACATTCAGTACTTC	CASSLPLRLAGGENIQYF
TRBJ1-5	NA	TRBV28	TGTGCCAGCACCTTAGGGGTATTGGACCTAATAGATCAGCCCCAGCATTTT	CASTLGVLDLIDQPQHF
TRBJ1-1	TRBD1	TRBV7-2	TGTGCCAGCAGCTCCCGGGACAGGGGAACCGCTTGGGCTTTCTTT	CASSSRDRGTAWAFF
TRBJ2-7	NA	TRBV7-8	TGTGCCAGCAGCTTAGGGGGCAGTCTCTCCTACGAGCAGTACTTC	CASSLGGSLSYEQYF